The source of this T cell receptor (beta chain) is a study of long-term antiretroviral therapy in people with HIV. The length of the CDR3 is 15 residues. V lost 5 bases and J lost 4, with 14 bases in between. In germline, CDR1 is SGHVS, CDR2 FNYEAQ. Every one of the participants with HIV received treatment in the United States. Running of the v3.0 immunoSEQ assay took place at survey level. Generated by immunoSEQ multiplex PCR, the TCRdb table keeps only in-frame clones and is missing some. The repertoire holds under 30,000 clones, with approximately 80% as singletons. The sequence was obtained from a man younger than 40 with HIV. J is TRBJ2-2 and V is TRBV7-6, with D maybe TRBD1 (7 bases). The input for sequencing was unsorted PBMCs, taken 4.4 years after starting antiretroviral therapy. CDR3: CASSPGQGGTGELFF. The DNA of the CDR3 is TGTGCCAGCAGCCCCGGGCAGGGGGGCACCGGGGAGCTGTTTTTT.